Listed below are T cell receptor beta chains from one sample, sequenced in a study of blood T cell repertoires in COVID-19. Profiled with immunoSEQ multiplex PCR; TCRdb holds only in-frame clones, not every one. The sample lists around 97,000 clones, about 90% occurring once. The sequenced sample consisted of peripheral blood. The receptors stem from a human donor in a cohort sampled during active COVID-19. CDR3s include the opening cysteine and the closing phenylalanine or tryptophan. A row's size may be missing; if present it is once, few, many or a size class.

V gene	clone size	CDR3 protein
TRBV2	-	CASSGGQALTDTQYF
TRBV2	-	CASRGGQVMGHTF
TRBV28	-	CASRQGGAKNIQYF
TRBV18	-	CASSPGQGRYSPLHF
TRBV5-6	-	CASSLGGPGELFF
TRBV7-3	-	CASSFTGDNEQFF
TRBV19	-	CASSIDSRGILKNIQYF
TRBV7-9	-	CASSLDTTEQYF
TRBV7-3	-	CASSSSGARSGANVLTF
TRBV6-5	-	CASSYSGLRELFF
TRBV11-2	-	CASINLAGLSTDTQYF
TRBV7-3	-	CASSPGAREETQYF
TRBV30	-	CAWSPPTGAHTEAFF
TRBV7-9	-	CASSVTSGGPYEQYF
TRBV2	-	CASSLLAGEYF
TRBV14	-	CASRRGGSPYEQYF
TRBV13	-	CASSLRGGRYGYTF
TRBV19	-	CASSITDTYYNEQFF
TRBV28	few	CASSGAGGISTYEQYF
TRBV5-8	-	CASSARQGAREKLFF
TRBV19	-	CASRSVGQGLGPLHF
TRBV11-2	-	CASSLNRGRTGELFF
TRBV6-4	-	CASSVTGGIGYTF
TRBV6-1	-	CASSEAFRGTGEGYTF
TRBV23-1	-	CASSHRRDSFNQPQHF
TRBV6-5	-	CASRIRDTIRNEQFF
TRBV7-2	-	CASSLNSYNEQFF
TRBV20-1	-	CSASPGLVGHEQFF
TRBV27	-	CASSLSQGAAKNIQYF
TRBV2	-	CASSGAGTGHQPQHF